What follows describes a single T cell receptor beta chain. The data were obtained in a study of blood T cell repertoires in COVID-19. Overall study context: The United States, Italy and Spain provided the acute and convalescent COVID-19 samples. In each case, the material was cDNA or gDNA derived from T cells, B-cell-depleted T cells, or PBMCs.

In the source study's methods: Estimates of nucleated cell counts were drawn from the amplification of reference gene primers. TCRdb keeps only in-frame clones here, not all; method: immunoSEQ multiplex PCR. The V and J calls and clone size are taken from that table; D and trimming were inferred from the DNA. The table lists about 200,000 clones, roughly 88% of them singletons. Participants spanned ages 18 to 89 years and resided in about two dozen US areas. Material for sequencing was PBMCs or T cells enriched from blood (not recorded which). The TCR was taken from a man aged 40-49 years with acute COVID-19.

CDR3 bases: TGCAGCGTTGAAGAGCAGAATGGAAACACCATATATTTT. It specifies CSVEEQNGNTIYF. The chain couples TRBV29-1 to TRBJ1-3; the D is unclear. The CDR3 consists of 13 residues. With 0 bases removed from V and 3 bases from J, the gap between germline ends came to 6 bases. The germline gives CDR1 SQVTM, CDR2 ANQGSEA.